One and the same sample provided the 28 T cell receptor beta chains below, sequenced in a study of OX40 agonist ivuxolimab in advanced cancers. The method was immunoSEQ multiplex PCR; TCRdb's version includes in-frame clones alone and lacks a portion of them. The data hold around 140,000 clones, with about 92% observed a single time. The sample consisted of CD4+ or CD8+ T cells sorted from blood, taken in a trial of the OX40 agonist ivuxolimab. Source of these receptors: an adult with an advanced solid tumor such as melanoma, head and neck, liver or kidney cancer.

The rearrangement uses TRBV19 and TRBJ2-7; possibly TRBD2 for D (5 bases). This CDR3 is built from 14 residues. V lost 9 bases to trimming and J lost 2 bases, with 17 bases between them. Germline values: CDR1 LNHDA, CDR2 SQIVND (reference sequence). CDR3 sequence (DNA): TGTGCCAGCCAAAGATCCAGAGGGCCCTACGAGCAGTACTTC. It specifies CASQRSRGPYEQYF.

The gene calls are TRBV19 and TRBJ1-5; D not resolved. The CDR3 totals 17 residues. Between the trimmed V and J ends, which lost 3 bases and 0 bases, there was a span of 15 bases. Germline CDR1 is LNHDA and CDR2 is SQIVND (reference sequence). CDR3 nucleotides: TGTGCCAGTAGTATTGCCCAGGCGACCTATAGCAATCAGCCCCAGCATTTT. It translates to CASSIAQATYSNQPQHF.

J is TRBJ1-4 and V is TRBV29-1; 10 nucleotides agree with TRBD1. The V gene end was trimmed by 7 bases and the J gene end by 6 bases; junction bases not matched to a gene: 5. The CDR3 loop spans 13 amino acids. The germline gives CDR1 SQVTM, CDR2 ANQGSEA. CDR3 DNA: TGCAGCGGCCGACAGGGGGCGGATGAAAAACTGTTTTTT. Residues: CSGRQGADEKLFF.

The gene calls are TRBV11-2 and TRBJ2-3, with D hard to call. This CDR3 comprises 11 residues. Trimming shortened V by 3 bases and J by 7 bases, and 5 bases separated the two germline ends. The V gene's germline CDR1 is SGHAT and CDR2 FQNNGV. The CDR3 reads CASSFGYTQYF. The CDR3 DNA reads as TGTGCCAGCAGCTTCGGGTATACGCAGTATTTT.

A single count supports this clone. The chain carries TRBV18 and TRBJ1-2; D gene ambiguous. Germline V CDR1 and CDR2: KGHSH, LQKENI. This CDR3 is built from 13 residues. V was shortened by 0 bases and J by 2 bases, with 4 bases between the two germline ends. CDR3 sequence (DNA): TGTGCCAGCTCACCACCGCCGAACTATGGCTACACCTTC. Translation gives CASSPPPNYGYTF.

V usage is TRBV9 and J usage is TRBJ1-3, with a weak D call TRBD1 (5 bases). V lost 3 bases, J lost 0 bases, and 16 bases lay in between. The CDR3 loop spans 17 amino acids. In germline, CDR1 is SGDLS, CDR2 YYNGEE. The CDR3: CASSAGGGASSGNTIYF. The CDR3 DNA follows: TGTGCCAGCAGCGCCGGGGGTGGCGCGAGCTCTGGAAACACCATATATTTT.

The V and J genes are TRBV9 and TRBJ2-3; D is undetermined. Between the trimmed V and J ends, which lost 0 bases and 8 bases, there was a span of 10 bases. CDR1 is SGDLS and CDR2 is YYNGEE in the germline V gene. The CDR3 sequence is 13 residues long. The CDR3 coding sequence is TGTGCCAGCAGCGTAGCGGTAGGTCGTACGCAGTATTTT. Its protein product is CASSVAVGRTQYF.

The chain couples TRBV30 to TRBJ1-2; 7 bases fit TRBD1. The CDR3 has 11 amino acids. Germline values: CDR1 GTSNPN, CDR2 SVGIG (reference sequence). The V gene end was trimmed by 1 base and the J gene end by 7 bases; junction bases not matched to a gene: 0. In nucleotides, the CDR3 is TGTGCCTGGAGTGAGGGGGCTGGCTACACCTTC. Translation gives CAWSEGAGYTF.

CDR3 residues: CASSQQKNTGELFF. CDR3 DNA sequence: TGCGCCAGCAGCCAGCAGAAAAACACCGGGGAGCTGTTTTTT. V is TRBV4-1 and J is TRBJ2-2; D unclear. The CDR3 sequence is 14 residues long. The V gene lost 3 bases and the J gene lost 2 bases, with 7 bases spanning the gap. The germline V gene has CDR1 MGHRA and CDR2 YSYEKL.

V is TRBV28 and J is TRBJ2-1, with 10 bases lining up with TRBD1. This CDR3 has 15 amino acids. Per germline, CDR1 MDHEN and CDR2 SYDVKM. V dropped 5 bases and J dropped 8; count of bases not matched to a gene: 9. Written as DNA, the CDR3 is TGTGCCAGCAGTACCCGACAGGGGGCGGGCGATGAGCAGTTCTTC. This gives the protein CASSTRQGAGDEQFF.

V usage is TRBV19 and J usage is TRBJ2-7; TRBD1 aligns across 7 bases. Germline V gives CDR1 LNHDA, CDR2 SQIVND (reference sequence). Losses at the gene ends were 6 bases for V and 5 bases for J; bases not matched to a gene: 4. This CDR3 spans 12 amino acids. The chain's CDR3 is CASRGTVNEQYF. The CDR3 bases are TGTGCCAGTAGGGGGACAGTCAACGAGCAGTACTTC.

The V gene is TRBV30, the J gene TRBJ1-2; TRBD1 might be the D (6 bases). Germline V gives CDR1 GTSNPN, CDR2 SVGIG (reference sequence). Trimming took off 2 bases at V and 4 bases at J, with 14 bases between the two ends. The CDR3 loop spans 14 amino acids. The CDR3 nucleotides read TGTGCCTGGAGTTATGTCGGGGGCGGCTATGGCTACACCTTC. Its protein is CAWSYVGGGYGYTF.

This rearrangement joins TRBV10-3 to TRBJ2-3; 8 bases are shared with TRBD1. The CDR3 is 16 residues long. CDR1 ENHRY and CDR2 SYGVKD come from the germline V gene. V lost 6 bases to trimming and J lost 5 bases; unmatched junction nucleotides: 13. The CDR3 DNA is TGTGCCATCAGGGTCGAGCGGACAGGGAAAAGAGATACGCAGTATTTT. As protein: CAIRVERTGKRDTQYF.

This rearrangement joins TRBV29-1 to TRBJ1-2, with D uncertain. The ends were cut back, 6 bases at V and 1 base at J, with 9 bases in the middle. The CDR3 consists of 12 residues. Germline V gene lookup returns CDR1 SQVTM and CDR2 ANQGSEA. As DNA, the CDR3 is TGCAGCGTCCCGACGGATAACTATGGCTACACCTTC. Translating gives CSVPTDNYGYTF. The entire variable domain, with the rest obtained from reference TRBV29-1 and TRBJ1-2, is as follows: SAVISQKPSRDICQRGTSLTIQCQVDSQVTMMFWYRQQPGQSLTLIATANQGSEATYESGFVIDKFPISRPNLTFSTLTVSNMSPEDSSIYLCSVPTDNYGYTFGSGTRLTVV.

This chain connects TRBV7-3 to TRBJ2-1, with D possibly being TRBD1 or TRBD2 (6 bases each). The CDR3 is 16 residues long. The germline V gene encodes CDR1 SGHTA and CDR2 FQGTGA. V lost 3 bases, J lost 15 bases, and 27 bases lay in between. The CDR3 DNA reads TGTGCCAGCAGCTTCAATGGGGGCCTTAGCGCGGGAAGGTGGTTCTTC. This encodes CASSFNGGLSAGRWFF.

In its sample, this clone was seen a few times. CDR3 coding DNA: TGTGCCAGCAGCTTGTGGCAGAGGGAGACCCAGTACTTC. Residues: CASSLWQRETQYF. The chain recombines TRBV5-4 with TRBJ2-5; D gene uncertain. Between the trimmed V and J ends, which lost 1 base and 5 bases, there was a span of 9 bases. Germline V gives CDR1 SGHNT, CDR2 YYREEE (reference sequence). The CDR3 has 13 amino acids.

V is TRBV7-3 and J is TRBJ1-2, with 10 positions matching TRBD1. Looked up from germline, CDR1 is SGHTA and CDR2 is FQGTGA. V lost 5 bases, J lost 5 bases, and 8 bases stayed unmatched. The CDR3 extends over 15 amino acids. As DNA, the CDR3 is TGTGCCAGCAGCGTCTCCGGGACAGGGGCTTATGGCTACACCTTC. It is translated as CASSVSGTGAYGYTF.

This clone occurred a few times. The chain recombines TRBV11-2 with TRBJ1-5; 8 nucleotides line up with TRBD1. Germline V gene lookup returns CDR1 SGHAT and CDR2 FQNNGV. The J segment lost 6 bases and the V segment lost 5 bases, leaving 12 bases of the junction unmatched. This CDR3 contains 16 residues. CDR3 nucleotide sequence: TGTGCCAGCAGCCTTTTCCCCGGACAGGGCGGTCAGCCCCAGCATTTT. Translating it yields CASSLFPGQGGQPQHF.

V and J are TRBV5-4 and TRBJ2-4; TRBD2 aligns across 11 bases. The CDR3 has 19 amino acids. Germline V CDR1 and CDR2: SGHNT, YYREEE (reference sequence). V shed 0 bases and J 0 bases; nucleotides not matched to a gene: 8. The CDR3 DNA reads TGTGCCAGCAGCTTGGCCCTTAGCGGGAGGGATCTAGCCAAAAACATTCAGTACTTC. Translation: CASSLALSGRDLAKNIQYF.

CDR3 in DNA: TGCGCCAGCAGCCAACAGGGGTACTACAATGAGCAGTTCTTC. It encodes CASSQQGYYNEQFF. The chain combines TRBV4-1 with TRBJ2-1; possible D gene TRBD1, 6 bases. V was cut by 2 bases and J by 3 bases, with 8 bases left in between. The CDR3 totals 14 residues. Germline V gives CDR1 MGHRA, CDR2 YSYEKL.

The DNA for the CDR3 is TGCGCCAGCAGCCAAGCGGGACCGATAAACTATGGCTACACCTTC. This translates into CASSQAGPINYGYTF. The rearrangement joins TRBV4-3 to TRBJ1-2; D perhaps matches TRBD1 (5 bases). Trimming removed 1 base at V and 2 bases at J, with 11 bases between. This CDR3 spans 15 amino acids. CDR1 and CDR2 (germline): LGHNA, YSLEER.

This chain links TRBV15 with TRBJ1-5; D call uncertain. Trimming took off 0 bases at V and 5 bases at J, with 14 bases between the two ends. Germline assignment: CDR1 LNHNV and CDR2 YYDKDF (reference sequence). The CDR3 runs to 16 residues. The CDR3 DNA sequence: TGTGCCACCAGCAGAGATCTGGGCAGAGTCGATCAGCCCCAGCATTTT. Translated: CATSRDLGRVDQPQHF.

V gene TRBV30 combines with J gene TRBJ2-2; 7 bases agree with TRBD2. Looked up from germline, CDR1 is GTSNPN and CDR2 is SVGIG (reference sequence). The CDR3 runs to 15 residues. The V gene end was trimmed by 6 bases and the J gene end by 3 bases; junction bases not matched to a gene: 10. Here the CDR3 reads CACNILASDTGELFF. CDR3 DNA: TGTGCCTGTAATATACTAGCGTCGGACACCGGGGAGCTGTTTTTT. Using reference TRBV30 and TRBJ2-2 for the parts outside the CDR3, the full variable domain is SQTIHQWPATLVQPVGSPLSLECTVEGTSNPNLYWYRQAAGRGLQLLFYSVGIGQISSEVPQNLSASRPQDRQFILSSKKLLLSDSGFYLCACNILASDTGELFFGEGSRLTVL.

V gene TRBV9 combines with J gene TRBJ1-3, with D perhaps TRBD1 (5 bases). The germline gives CDR1 SGDLS, CDR2 YYNGEE. The V and J ends lost 0 bases and 1 base respectively, with 11 bases between them. The CDR3 loop spans 16 amino acids. CDR3 in DNA: TGTGCCAGCAGCGTAGCTACGGGGGAGTCTGGAAACACCATATATTTT. It yields the protein CASSVATGESGNTIYF.

The CDR3 DNA reads as TGTGCCAGCAGCAAGGGAGTGGACAGGCCGGATGAGCAGTTCTTC. Translation: CASSKGVDRPDEQFF. The chain carries TRBV21-1 and TRBJ2-1; the D call of TRBD1 is as the table states it, not checked on the DNA. TRBV21-1 is a pseudogene segment. The CDR3 is made up of 15 amino acids.

In the case of this clone: In the same sample, other DNA sequences code for this CDR3. The chain employs TRBV7-6 and TRBJ2-2; D is undetermined. Germline V CDR1 and CDR2: SGHVS, FNYEAQ. Trimming cost V 4 bases and J 0 bases, with 0 bases left between them. The CDR3 totals 12 residues. CDR3 sequence (DNA): TGTGCCAGCAGCTCGAACACCGGGGAGCTGTTTTTT. As protein: CASSSNTGELFF.

The chain has TRBV27 and TRBJ2-7; 7 bases map to TRBD2. CDR1 is MNHEY and CDR2 is SMNVEV in the germline V gene (reference sequence). The V gene end was trimmed by 7 bases and the J gene end by 7 bases; junction bases not matched to a gene: 16. CDR3 size: 15 residues. The CDR3 DNA reads TGTGCCAGCACCTCAAGGACTAGTCTAAGGGAGGAGCAGTACTTC. Amino acid sequence: CASTSRTSLREEQYF.

This clone was seen once. This chain links TRBV5-1 with TRBJ1-4; 7 bases map to TRBD1. Germline V gene sequence: CDR1 SGHRS, CDR2 YFSETQ. V was pared by 6 bases and J by 3 bases, with 11 bases of the junction left unmatched. This CDR3 is built from 16 residues. CDR3 in amino acids: CASTDLSQGSNEKLFF. The DNA of the CDR3 is TGCGCCAGCACCGACCTCTCACAGGGGTCTAATGAAAAACTGTTTTTT.